This is a list of T cell receptor beta chains from one sample in a study of T cell responses to AZD1222 COVID-19 vaccine. Some clones are missing from TCRdb's copy, which holds only in-frame ones; the method was immunoSEQ multiplex PCR. Of tens of thousands of clones in the sample, roughly nine tenths are singletons; the top ten hold approximately 15%. The sequenced sample was peripheral blood, obtained on day 0 of AZD1222 vaccination. Receptors originate from an adult in good health. Each CDR3 is given with its conserved first and last residue. A D gene is named only where the DNA matches it firmly. Some rows have no size entry. The others give once, few or many, or a class for an expanded clone.

abundance	v_gene	len	j_gene	d_gene	CDR3nt	CDR3aa
NA	TRBV7-8	17	TRBJ2-7	NA	TGTGCCAGCAGCTTTCTTATTTCGGGGGGCACGGTCTACGAGCAGTACTTC	CASSFLISGGTVYEQYF
few	TRBV30	13	TRBJ2-1	NA	TGTGCCTGGGGACTTTTTGGCTACAATGAGCAGTTCTTC	CAWGLFGYNEQFF
NA	TRBV5-1	13	TRBJ1-2	TRBD1	TGCGCCAGCAGCTTGCAGGGGGATGGAGGCTACACCTTC	CASSLQGDGGYTF
NA	TRBV7-2	13	TRBJ1-1	NA	TGTGCCAGCAGCCCCCGACAGAACACTGAAGCTTTCTTT	CASSPRQNTEAFF
NA	TRBV15	21	TRBJ1-3	TRBD1	TGTGCCACCAGCAGAGATTCAATGTCAGTGGTTTCTGACAGGGGAATTGACACCATATATTTT	CATSRDSMSVVSDRGIDTIYF
NA	TRBV2	17	TRBJ2-5	NA	TGTGCCAGCAGTGAGAGCGTCTCGGGAAGATACCAAGAGACCCAGTACTTC	CASSESVSGRYQETQYF
NA	TRBV5-4	12	TRBJ1-6	NA	TGTGCCAGCAGCTTGAGTAATTCACCCCTCCACTTT	CASSLSNSPLHF
few	TRBV6-5	15	TRBJ2-1	TRBD2	TGTGCCAGCACATTCGAGGCGGGGGTCTACAATGAGCAGTTCTTC	CASTFEAGVYNEQFF
NA	TRBV7-2	14	TRBJ1-1	NA	TGTGCCAGCAGCTCACAGAACTTGAACACTGAAGCTTTCTTT	CASSSQNLNTEAFF
NA	TRBV24-1	12	TRBJ1-1	NA	TGTGCCACCAGTACCGGGTACACTGAAGCTTTCTTT	CATSTGYTEAFF
NA	TRBV6-5	16	TRBJ1-6	NA	TGTGCCAGCAGTTACGTTCAGGGAAGGCCAAATTCACCCCTCCACTTT	CASSYVQGRPNSPLHF
NA	TRBV2	13	TRBJ1-2	NA	TGTGCCAGCAGCTCGGACCGGAACTATGGCTACACCTTC	CASSSDRNYGYTF
NA	TRBV6-6	14	TRBJ1-2	NA	TGTGCCAGCTCCACCGGGGACTCGAGTGGTGGCTACACCTTC	CASSTGDSSGGYTF
NA	TRBV11-2	12	TRBJ2-7	NA	TGTGCCAGCAGCTTGGGGGACTACGAGCAGTACTTC	CASSLGDYEQYF
NA	TRBV11-1	15	TRBJ1-1	NA	TGTGCCAGCAGCTTAGCGCGCGGGGCCCGGCCTGAAGCTTTCTTT	CASSLARGARPEAFF
once	TRBV6-5	13	TRBJ1-6	NA	TGTGCCAGCAGCCGAGAGGCGGAATCACCCCTCCACTTT	CASSREAESPLHF
NA	TRBV3-1/TRBV3-2	18	TRBJ2-6	TRBD1	TGTGCCAGCAGCAAGGTCGGGACAGGTTTCTCTGGGGCCAACGTCCTGACTTTC	CASSKVGTGFSGANVLTF
NA	TRBV6-6	12	TRBJ2-7	NA	TGTGCCAGCAGCCAAGAAGGATACGAGCAGTACTTC	CASSQEGYEQYF
NA	TRBV27	13	TRBJ1-1	NA	TGTGCCAGCAGAAACGGCAGGGGTACTGAAGCTTTCTTT	CASRNGRGTEAFF
NA	TRBV7-8	15	TRBJ1-2	NA	TGTGCCAGCAGCCCATCCAGGGTCTCTAACTATGGCTACACCTTC	CASSPSRVSNYGYTF
NA	TRBV5-1	13	TRBJ2-7	NA	TGCGCCAGCAGCTTGAGGAGCTCCTACGAGCAGTACTTC	CASSLRSSYEQYF
NA	TRBV7-9	16	TRBJ1-6	NA	TGTGCCAGCAGCTTAAGTTCAGGGTCCTATAATTCACCCCTCCACTTT	CASSLSSGSYNSPLHF